This T cell receptor beta chain was recorded in a study of T cells in tuberculosis (dated by TCRdb to 2017 to 2018). Looking at the study overall: In the study, CD1B tetramers and high-throughput TCR immunosequencing were combined to characterize T cells specific for the mycobacterial lipid antigen glucose monomycolate (GMM). IGRA-negative adolescents, IGRA-positive adolescents with latent tuberculosis and adults with active tuberculosis, about 9 per group, were compared in a South African clinical cohort. Active tuberculosis patient PBMC were archived before or within 7 days of starting standard anti-tuberculosis treatment.

The germline V end is reduced by 3 bases and the J end by 2 bases; junction bases left unmatched: 2. From a lookup of the germline V gene, CDR1 and CDR2 are SNHLY and FYNNEI. The CDR3 runs 14 residues from the cysteine to the phenylalanine. Of the read, only the CDR3 DNA is kept; its 42 bases are in frame from base 1. About this clone itself: The antigen it recognizes is unknown. Per-base qualities were not stored, and no clone one base away is much larger.

The immunoSEQ multiplex PCR assay was used to generate TCR libraries, with TCR-beta and/or TCR-alpha/delta assays applied to each sample. The amplified TCR libraries were sequenced using the Illumina high-throughput platform. The paper's processing steps were these. Clustering and dimensionality reduction relied on pairwise TCRdist distances among GMM-specific receptors from T cells that were either sorted ex vivo or expanded in vitro. Each clinical repertoire was assigned a mean NN-distance score, defined as the average TCRdist to the nearest 10% of tetramer-positive reference sequences. GEM TCR motif frequency was calculated as the fraction of unique TCRs that matched known GEM sequences in V/J usage and CDR3 length. Active tuberculosis was classified by linear discriminant analysis with leave-one-out cross-validation, implemented in scikit-learn. The immuneACCESS repertoire file appears here via TCRdb, limited to in-frame rearrangements. These files lack a portion of the clones; in checked studies, under half of the deficit traces to unresolved V genes, and the cause of the others is not known. V, J and clone size were drawn from that table, and D and trimming were deduced from the DNA. The sample yields around 30,000 clones; around 90% were counted once. The ten largest clones capture 6.8% of the sample.

The sample's time point label is to be understood as: new active TB diagnosis, blood taken before or within 7 days of starting treatment. The patients with active tuberculosis were newly diagnosed, HIV-seronegative South African adults aged 18 years or older. Active tuberculosis was confirmed by positive sputum smear microscopy and/or positive M. tuberculosis culture. Immunosequencing of unsorted cryopreserved PBMC covered, on average, approximately 100,000 T cells per clinical donor. Study-level results and caveats: Shorter CDR3-alpha lengths in active tuberculosis patients partly drove the smaller NN-distances, and the TCR-beta difference was not statistically significant. An accuracy of 87% (AUROC over 0.8) was reached by a classifier using the diverse GMM-specific repertoire, compared with about 70% accuracy when GEM motif frequencies were used. Smaller mean NN-distances to GMM-specific TCRs were observed in active tuberculosis TCR-alpha repertoires than in IGRA-negative controls, suggesting clonal expansion of GMM-specific TCRs. Clinical samples were selected based on the availability of cryopreserved specimens, with adults included as active tuberculosis cases and adolescents included as controls.

This TCR was sampled from an adult with tuberculosis. The sample in question was PBMCs, obtained at tuberculosis diagnosis. Here the chain combines TRBV2 and TRBJ2-3; 7 middle bases align to TRBD1. The nucleotide sequence is given as TGTGCCAGCAGTGAGGGGACAGTCACAGATACGCAGTATTTT. It is translated as CASSEGTVTDTQYF.